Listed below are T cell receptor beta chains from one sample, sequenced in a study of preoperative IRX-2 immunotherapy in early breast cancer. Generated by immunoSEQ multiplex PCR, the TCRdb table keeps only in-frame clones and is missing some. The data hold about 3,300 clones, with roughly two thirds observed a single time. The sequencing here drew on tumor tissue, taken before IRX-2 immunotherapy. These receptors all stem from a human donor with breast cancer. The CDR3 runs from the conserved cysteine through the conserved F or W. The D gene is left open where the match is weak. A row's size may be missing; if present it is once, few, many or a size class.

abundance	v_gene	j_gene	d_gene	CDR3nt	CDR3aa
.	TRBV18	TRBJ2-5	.	TGTGCCAGCTCACCAATTGCTAGTCGGGAGACCCAGTACTTC	CASSPIASRETQYF
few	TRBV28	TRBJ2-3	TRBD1	TGTGCCAGCACCAGACAGGGGCGAACAACAGATACGCAGTATTTT	CASTRQGRTTDTQYF
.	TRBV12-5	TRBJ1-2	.	TGTGCTAGTGGACCCGGGACCTCGGGAGGCTACACCTTC	CASGPGTSGGYTF
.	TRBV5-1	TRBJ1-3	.	TGCGCCAGCAGCCCTTTGACCTCTGGAAACACCATATATTTT	CASSPLTSGNTIYF
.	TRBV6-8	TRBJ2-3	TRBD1	TGTGCCAGCAGTAACTCAATGAAGGGACAGGGGTACAGCACAGATACGCAGTATTTT	CASSNSMKGQGYSTDTQYF
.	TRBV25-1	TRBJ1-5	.	TGTGCCAGCAGTGACCCCCGGGGGCAGCCCCAGCATTTT	CASSDPRGQPQHF
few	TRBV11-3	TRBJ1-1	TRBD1	TGTGCCAGCAGCGGGGGGACAGCAAACACTGAAGCTTTCTTT	CASSGGTANTEAFF
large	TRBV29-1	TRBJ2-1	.	TGCAGCGTTGTTGGGACTCCGAGGGGTGAGCAGTTCTTC	CSVVGTPRGEQFF
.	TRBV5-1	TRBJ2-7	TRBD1	TGCGCCAGCAGCCAAACAGGGGGGAGCTCCTACGAGCAGTACTTC	CASSQTGGSSYEQYF
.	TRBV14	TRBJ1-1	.	TGTGCCAGCAGCCACGGACACGGCTACCCGGAAGCTTTCTTT	CASSHGHGYPEAFF
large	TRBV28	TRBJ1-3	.	TGTGCCAGCAGTTTACAGTACTCTGGAAACACCATATATTTT	CASSLQYSGNTIYF
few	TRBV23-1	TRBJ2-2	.	TGCGCCAGCAGCCTTACCTCCACCGGGGAGCTGTTTTTT	CASSLTSTGELFF
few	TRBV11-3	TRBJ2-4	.	TGTGCCAGCAGCTGGGGCAGGGGGAGGGACATTCAGTACTTC	CASSWGRGRDIQYF
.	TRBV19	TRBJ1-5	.	TGTGCCAGTAGTATCGGGGGTACGGCTAATCAGCCCCAGCATTTT	CASSIGGTANQPQHF
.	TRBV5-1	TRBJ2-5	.	TGCGCCAGCAGCCACCACCAGGGCAGGGCGGGAGAGACCCAGTACTTC	CASSHHQGRAGETQYF
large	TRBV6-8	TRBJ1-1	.	TGTGCCAGCAGTTCGGCAGGGAACACTGAAGCTTTCTTT	CASSSAGNTEAFF
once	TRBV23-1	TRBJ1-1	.	TGCGCCAGCAGCTCCGGGGGGAACACTGAAGCTTTCTTT	CASSSGGNTEAFF
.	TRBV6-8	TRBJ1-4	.	TGTGCCAGCAGGTCCGTGGATAGAGAAAAACTGTTTTTT	CASRSVDREKLFF
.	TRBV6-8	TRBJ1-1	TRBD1	TGTGCCAGCAGTTCCACGGGACAGTCTGAAGCTTTCTTT	CASSSTGQSEAFF
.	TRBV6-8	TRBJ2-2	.	TGTGCCAGCTTCTCCCGTTCGGGGGCCGGGGAGCTGTTTTTT	CASFSRSGAGELFF
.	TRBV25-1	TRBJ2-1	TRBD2	TGTGCCAGCAGTGATGGGGTAGCGGGGAACAATGAGCAGTTCTTC	CASSDGVAGNNEQFF
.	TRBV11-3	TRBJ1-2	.	TGTGCCAGCAGCTTGGATCCCGGACAGAACTATGGCTACACCTTC	CASSLDPGQNYGYTF
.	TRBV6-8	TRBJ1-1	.	TGTGCCAGCAGTTACTCGAGTGGCGTGGAAGCTTTCTTT	CASSYSSGVEAFF
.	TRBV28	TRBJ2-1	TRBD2	TGTGCCAGCAGTTTCACACTTCTAGCGGGAGGGCGGGATGAGCAGTTCTTC	CASSFTLLAGGRDEQFF
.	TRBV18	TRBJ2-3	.	TGTGCCAGCTCACTAGGACGAAACACAGATACGCAGTATTTT	CASSLGRNTDTQYF
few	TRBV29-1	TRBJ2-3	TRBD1	TGCAGCATACGGGACAGACGCACAGATACGCAGTATTTT	CSIRDRRTDTQYF
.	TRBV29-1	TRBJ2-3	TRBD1	TGCAGCGCAGACAGGGGAGGCACAGATACGCAGTATTTT	CSADRGGTDTQYF
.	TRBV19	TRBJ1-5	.	TGTGCCAGTAGGTTAGGGGACGGCAATCAGCCCCAGCATTTT	CASRLGDGNQPQHF
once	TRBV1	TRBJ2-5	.	TGCGCCAGCAGCCACGGACTAGCGGGAATGGGGACCCAGTACTTC	CASSHGLAGMGTQYF
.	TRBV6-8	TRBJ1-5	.	TGTGCCAGCAGTTCCCTTGGGCGACGCAATCAGCCCCAGCATTTT	CASSSLGRRNQPQHF
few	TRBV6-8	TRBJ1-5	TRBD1	TGTGCCAGCAGTTGGGGACAGGGTAATCAGCCCCAGCATTTT	CASSWGQGNQPQHF
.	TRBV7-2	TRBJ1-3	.	TGTGCCAGCAGCCTTTATGTTGTGGACACCATATATTTT	CASSLYVVDTIYF
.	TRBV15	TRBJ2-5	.	TGTGCCACCATGAGAGCCAGGTCGGAAGAGACCCAGTACTTC	CATMRARSEETQYF
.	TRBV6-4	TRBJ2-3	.	TGTGCCAGCAGTGCTAAGGATACGCAGTATTTT	CASSAKDTQYF
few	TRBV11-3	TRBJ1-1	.	TGTGCCAGCAGCCTCCTCGTCGTGGGGGGCGCTGAAGCTTTCTTT	CASSLLVVGGAEAFF
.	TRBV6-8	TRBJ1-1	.	TGTGCCAGCAGTTACCAGGGAGGGAGCACTGAAGCTTTCTTT	CASSYQGGSTEAFF
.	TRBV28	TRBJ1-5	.	TGTGCCAGCAGTTTCTCCTGGGGTCAGCCCCAGCATTTT	CASSFSWGQPQHF
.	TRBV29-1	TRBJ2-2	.	TGCAGCGTTGCGGTTCGGGGCTATTGGACCGGGGAGCTGTTTTTT	CSVAVRGYWTGELFF
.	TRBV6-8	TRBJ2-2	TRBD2	TGTGCCAGCAGTTACTCGATAGTCGGTCTAGCGGGAGGTCCCGGGGAGCTGTTTTTT	CASSYSIVGLAGGPGELFF
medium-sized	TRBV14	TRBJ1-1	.	TGTGCCAGCAGCCAAGACCGTCTGCTATCAGCTTTCTTT	CASSQDRLLSAFF
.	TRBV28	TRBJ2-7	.	TGTGCCAGCAGTTTCACTCTGGCGGGCCCTGCCGACGAGCAGTACTTC	CASSFTLAGPADEQYF
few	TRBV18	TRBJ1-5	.	TGTGCCAGCTCACCGCCAGGCCAGCCCCAGCATTTT	CASSPPGQPQHF
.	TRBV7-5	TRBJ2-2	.	TGTGCCAGCAGCCAATTGTATCGGGGTGGCGGGGAGCTGTTTTTT	CASSQLYRGGGELFF
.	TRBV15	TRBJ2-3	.	TGTGCCACCAGCAGAGGGGGCTCTATAGATACGCAGTATTTT	CATSRGGSIDTQYF
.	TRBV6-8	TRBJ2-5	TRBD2	TGTGCCAGCAGTGGACCTTTGGGGGGGGAGACCCAGTACTTC	CASSGPLGGETQYF
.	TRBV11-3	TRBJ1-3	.	TGTGCCAGCCCCCCGCCCCCGGCAGAAGGAAACACCATATATTTT	CASPPPPAEGNTIYF
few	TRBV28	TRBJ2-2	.	TGTGCCAGCAGTGCACAGAACACCGGGGAGCTGTTTTTT	CASSAQNTGELFF
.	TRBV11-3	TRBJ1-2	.	TGTGCCAGCGTCCCCCGCGGGGGCACGCCTAACTATGGCTACACCTTC	CASVPRGGTPNYGYTF
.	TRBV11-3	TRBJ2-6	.	TGTGCCAGCAGCTTGACCGGGGTCGGCTCTGGGGCCAACGTCCTGACTTTC	CASSLTGVGSGANVLTF
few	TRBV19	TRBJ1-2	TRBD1	TGTGCCAGTAGTAGGAGGGGGCATTCCTATGGCTACACCTTC	CASSRRGHSYGYTF
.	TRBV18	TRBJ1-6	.	TGTGCCAGCTCACCATCGGCGGGAGAGGGTTTACCCCTCCACTTT	CASSPSAGEGLPLHF
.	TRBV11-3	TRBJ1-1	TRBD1	TGTGCCAGCAGCAACTCGGGACAGGTGAACACTGAAGCTTTCTTT	CASSNSGQVNTEAFF